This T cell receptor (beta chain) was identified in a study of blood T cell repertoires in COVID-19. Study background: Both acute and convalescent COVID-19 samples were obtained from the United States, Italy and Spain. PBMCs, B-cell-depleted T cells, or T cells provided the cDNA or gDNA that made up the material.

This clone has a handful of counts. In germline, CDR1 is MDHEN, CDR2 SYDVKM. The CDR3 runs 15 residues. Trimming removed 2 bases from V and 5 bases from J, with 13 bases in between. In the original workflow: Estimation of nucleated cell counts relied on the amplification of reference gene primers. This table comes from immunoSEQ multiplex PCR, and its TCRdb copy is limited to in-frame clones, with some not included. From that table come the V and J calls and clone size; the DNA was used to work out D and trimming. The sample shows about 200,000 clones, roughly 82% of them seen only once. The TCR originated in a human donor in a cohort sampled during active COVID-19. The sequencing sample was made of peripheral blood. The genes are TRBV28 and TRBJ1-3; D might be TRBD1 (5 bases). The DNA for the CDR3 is TGTGCCAGCAGTTTAAGGCAGGGAGGAAGAAACACCATATATTTT. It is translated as CASSLRQGGRNTIYF.